This T cell receptor beta chain derives from a study of blood T cells in healthy people across ages. Combining a sample-barcoded 5' primer with a J-beta primer mix, a second PCR ran for about 7 to 11 cycles. A single record per CDR3 protein comes from TCRdb applying MiXCR to the 5' RACE reads. The sample includes roughly 730,000 distinct CDR3 sequences, just over 55% of them seen just once. This clonotype was observed a few times. Antigen: not known. The CDR3 length is 14 residues. Germline lookup yields CDR1 SGHRS and CDR2 YFSETQ. Trimming took 1 base from V and 7 from J, leaving 9 bases between them. Per-sample PBMC isolation yielded at least 7 million cells. Findings and caveats of the study: It was not known whether donors were CMV positive (a possible confounder of expanded clonotype changes). Researchers deemed the diversity estimates from one million T cells underestimates.

Sequencing was done on a sample of blood. The chain joins TRBV5-1 to TRBJ1-6, with no clear D. The sequence came from a man aged 40-49 years in good health. The CDR3 is CASSLSQENSPLHF. DNA of the CDR3: TGCGCCAGCAGCTTGTCTCAGGAAAATTCACCCCTCCACTTT.